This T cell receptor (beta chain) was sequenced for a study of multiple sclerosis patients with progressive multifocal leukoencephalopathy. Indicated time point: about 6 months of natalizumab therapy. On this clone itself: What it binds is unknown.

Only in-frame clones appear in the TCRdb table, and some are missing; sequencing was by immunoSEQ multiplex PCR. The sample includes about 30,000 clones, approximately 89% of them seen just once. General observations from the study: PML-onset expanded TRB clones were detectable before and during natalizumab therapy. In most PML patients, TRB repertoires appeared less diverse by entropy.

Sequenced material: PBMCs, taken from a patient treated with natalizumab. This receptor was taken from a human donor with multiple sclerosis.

The CDR3, as DNA: TGTGCCAGTAGTATTTATAGCCGAGCGGGAGTCAAGCACGAGCAGTACTTC. Protein: CASSIYSRAGVKHEQYF. This chain uses TRBV19 with TRBJ2-7; 8 nucleotides align to TRBD2. The CDR3 is 17 residues long. Trimming cost V 3 bases and J 5 bases; bases outside gene matches: 15. CDR1 LNHDA and CDR2 SQIVND come from the germline V gene (reference sequence).